What follows are 31 T cell receptor beta chains derived from one specimen sequenced in a study of blood T cell repertoires in COVID-19. The method was immunoSEQ multiplex PCR; TCRdb's version includes in-frame clones alone and lacks a portion of them. The sample lists under 200,000 clones; around 83% were seen once. Source material: PBMCs or T cells enriched from blood (not recorded which). The receptors here all came from a woman aged 50 to 65 in a cohort exposed to, infected with or recovered from COVID-19 (not recorded which).

The sample holds a few counts of this clone. The chain recombines TRBV10-3 with TRBJ1-2, with TRBD1 matching 9 bases. The CDR3 totals 14 residues. Germline-derived CDR1 and CDR2 are ENHRY and SYGVKD. V trimming: 6 bases; J trimming: 2 bases; junction bases outside the gene matches: 4. The CDR3 sequence: CAISPTGGNYGYTF. The CDR3 DNA follows: TGTGCCATCAGCCCTACAGGGGGCAACTATGGCTACACCTTC.

This clone came up once. The chain links TRBV19 to TRBJ1-5; no definite D call. The CDR3 consists of 14 residues. The ends were cut back, 6 bases at V and 0 bases at J, with 9 bases in the middle. Germline-derived CDR1 and CDR2 are LNHDA and SQIVND (reference sequence). This chain's CDR3 is CASRNSNSNQPQHF. The CDR3 nucleotides are TGTGCCAGTAGAAACAGCAATAGCAATCAGCCCCAGCATTTT.

Here the CDR3 DNA reads TGCAGTGCTAGTTTGGGGGGGGTAAAGGATACGCAGTATTTT. Translated: CSASLGGVKDTQYF. This chain uses TRBV20-1 with TRBJ2-3; the match to TRBD2 covers 7 bases. V dropped 3 bases and J dropped 6; count of bases not matched to a gene: 9. The CDR3 length is 14 residues. In germline, CDR1 is DFQATT, CDR2 SNEGSKA (reference sequence).

The chain has TRBV27 and TRBJ1-4, with TRBD1 as a possible D gene (6 bases). CDR3 length: 14 amino acids. With 2 bases removed from V and 4 bases from J, the gap between germline ends came to 8 bases. CDR1 MNHEY and CDR2 SMNVEV come from the germline V gene (reference sequence). CDR3 region: CASSLGTNNEKLFF. The CDR3 DNA is TGTGCCAGCAGTTTAGGGACAAATAATGAAAAACTGTTTTTT. The full variable domain, rest sourced from reference TRBV27 and TRBJ1-4, is EAQVTQNPRYLITVTGKKLTVTCSQNMNHEYMSWYRQDPGLGLRQIYYSMNVEVTDKGDVPEGYKVSRKEKRNFPLILESPSPNQTSLYFCASSLGTNNEKLFFGSGTQLSVL.

This clone was recorded only once. The gene calls are TRBV28 and TRBJ2-7; the match to TRBD2 covers 9 bases. Germline assignment: CDR1 MDHEN and CDR2 SYDVKM. This CDR3 is built from 15 residues. With 5 bases clipped from V and 2 bases from J, the junction kept 7 bases outside the gene matches. In DNA, the CDR3 is TGTGCCAGCAGTATTCCCCTAGCGGGGACCTACGAGCAGTACTTC. Its protein is CASSIPLAGTYEQYF.

The V and J genes are TRBV11-2 and TRBJ2-7, with 11 positions matching TRBD2. Germline CDR1 and CDR2: SGHAT and FQNNGV. V shed 0 bases and J 3 bases; nucleotides not matched to a gene: 4. The CDR3 is 16 amino acids. The CDR3 loop is CASSLDPLAGGYEQYF. CDR3 bases: TGTGCCAGCAGCTTAGATCCCCTAGCGGGAGGCTACGAGCAGTACTTC.

A note on this clone: The same CDR3 is also encoded by other DNA sequences in this sample. The chain recombines TRBV9 with TRBJ2-1; the D is unclear. The germline gives CDR1 SGDLS, CDR2 YYNGEE. This CDR3 contains 15 residues. Trimming left V 3 bases short and J 1 base short, with 11 bases between. CDR3 DNA: TGTGCCAGCAGCGCTACAGAGTCGTCCTACAATGAGCAGTTCTTC. Translation gives CASSATESSYNEQFF.

This sequence joins TRBV6-5 and TRBJ1-4, with D unresolved. Trimming shortened V by 3 bases and J by 6 bases, and 14 bases separated the two germline ends. This CDR3 contains 15 residues. Germline CDR1 and CDR2: MNHEY and SVGAGI. The CDR3 sequence is CASSYADGVDEKLFF. CDR3 in DNA: TGTGCCAGCAGTTATGCAGACGGGGTCGATGAAAAACTGTTTTTT.

The rearrangement links TRBV28 to TRBJ2-7; possible D gene TRBD1, 6 bases. The CDR3 covers 15 residues. Trimming took 0 bases from V and 4 from J, leaving 13 bases between them. Germline assignment: CDR1 MDHEN and CDR2 SYDVKM. This CDR3 is CASSLWDSKGYEQYF. CDR3 nucleotide sequence: TGTGCCAGCAGTTTATGGGACAGTAAGGGATACGAGCAGTACTTC. Complete variable domain (other parts from reference TRBV28 and TRBJ2-7): DVKVTQSSRYLVKRTGEKVFLECVQDMDHENMFWYRQDPGLGLRLIYFSYDVKMKEKGDIPEGYSVSREKKERFSLILESASTNQTSMYLCASSLWDSKGYEQYFGPGTRLTVT.

The table lists this clone with a count of one. The DNA for the CDR3 is TGTGCCTGGAGTCCCGGGGGGGGCGAAGGCGCTGAAGCTTTCTTT. Amino acids: CAWSPGGGEGAEAFF. J is TRBJ1-1 and V is TRBV30, with a weak D call TRBD1 (6 bases). The length of the CDR3 is 15 residues. V was trimmed by 2 bases and J by 6 bases, leaving 19 bases between them. Germline lookup yields CDR1 GTSNPN and CDR2 SVGIG (reference sequence).

The chain employs TRBV5-6 and TRBJ1-4; unclear D gene. Germline V CDR1 and CDR2: SGHDT, YYEEEE. Trimming pared 1 base from V and 0 bases from J, leaving 4 bases between. The CDR3 runs to 14 residues. CDR3 bases: TGTGCCAGCAGCTTGCCTGCAACTAATGAAAAACTGTTTTTT. The encoded protein is CASSLPATNEKLFF. Using reference TRBV5-6 and TRBJ1-4 for the parts outside the CDR3, the full variable domain is DAGVTQSPTHLIKTRGQQVTLRCSPKSGHDTVSWYQQALGQGPQFIFQYYEEEERQRGNFPDRFSGHQFPNYSSELNVNALLLGDSALYLCASSLPATNEKLFFGSGTQLSVL.

This clone has just a few counts. The rearrangement links TRBV19 to TRBJ2-1; tentative D call: TRBD1 (6 bases). CDR3 length equals 17 residues. The germline V and J ends were trimmed by 7 bases and 5 bases, with 24 bases remaining between them. Germline V CDR1 and CDR2: LNHDA, SQIVND (reference sequence). The CDR3 DNA sequence: TGTGCCAGTACTAAATATGGGGTCAGGGGTGGAAACAATGAGCAGTTCTTC. As protein: CASTKYGVRGGNNEQFF. The entire variable domain, with the rest obtained from reference TRBV19 and TRBJ2-1, is as follows: DGGITQSPKYLFRKEGQNVTLSCEQNLNHDAMYWYRQDPGQGLRLIYYSQIVNDFQKGDIAEGYSVSREKKESFPLTVTSAQKNPTAFYLCASTKYGVRGGNNEQFFGPGTRLTVL.

The chain combines TRBV4-2 with TRBJ2-1; 14 positions agree with TRBD2. Unmatched junction bases numbered 1, after V lost 3 bases and J lost 6 bases. Germline V lookup: CDR1 LGHNA, CDR2 YNFKEQ. The CDR3 covers 15 residues. CDR3 residues: CASSQGLAGANEQFF. Written as DNA, the CDR3 is TGTGCCAGCAGCCAGGGACTAGCGGGAGCCAATGAGCAGTTCTTC.

The sample holds one count of this clone. The chain couples TRBV10-3 to TRBJ2-3; 10 bases fit TRBD2. V trimming: 4 bases; J trimming: 4 bases; junction bases outside the gene matches: 2. Germline CDR1 is ENHRY and CDR2 is SYGVKD. The CDR3 spans 14 residues. This CDR3 is CAISGTSGADTQYF. DNA of the CDR3: TGTGCCATCAGTGGGACTAGCGGTGCAGATACGCAGTATTTT.

The chain combines TRBV10-3 with TRBJ1-3; D might be TRBD1 (6 bases). Trimming shortened V by 6 bases and J by 0 bases, and 9 bases separated the two germline ends. CDR1 and CDR2 from the germline V gene are ENHRY and SYGVKD. The CDR3 consists of 14 residues. CDR3 bases: TGTGCCATCAGGATGGACAGCTCTGGAAACACCATATATTTT. Translation: CAIRMDSSGNTIYF.

The chain has TRBV14 and TRBJ1-6, with a weak D call TRBD1 (5 bases). The length of the CDR3 is 15 residues. Germline V lookup: CDR1 SGHDN, CDR2 FVKESK. Trimming cost V 0 bases and J 10 bases, with 13 bases left between them. The CDR3: CASSQEGGFRSPLHF. CDR3 coding DNA: TGTGCCAGCAGCCAAGAGGGGGGATTTCGGTCACCCCTCCACTTT.

V gene TRBV5-1 combines with J gene TRBJ2-2, with D possibly being TRBD2 (6 bases). This CDR3 is 16 amino acids long. Trimming removed 4 bases at V and 0 bases at J, with 13 bases between. In germline, CDR1 is SGHRS, CDR2 YFSETQ. The DNA for the CDR3 is TGCGCCAGCAGCCCGCGGGCTAGCGCGAACACCGGGGAGCTGTTTTTT. It codes for CASSPRASANTGELFF.

The sample holds a few counts of this clone. CDR3 amino acids: CASSKGGLAGRTNEQFF. The DNA for the CDR3 is TGTGCCAGCAGCAAGGGAGGACTAGCGGGGAGGACGAATGAGCAGTTCTTC. V and J are TRBV7-9 and TRBJ2-1, with 12 bases aligning to TRBD2. This CDR3 has 17 amino acids. Unmatched junction bases numbered 12, after V lost 5 bases and J lost 7 bases. Germline V gene lookup returns CDR1 SEHNR and CDR2 FQNEAQ (reference sequence). Full variable domain (outside the CDR3, taken from reference TRBV7-9 and TRBJ2-1): DTGVSQNPRHKITKRGQNVTFRCDPISEHNRLYWYRQTLGQGPEFLTYFQNEAQLEKSRLLSDRFSAERPKGSFSTLEIQRTEQGDSAMYLCASSKGGLAGRTNEQFFGPGTRLTVL.

CDR3 in DNA: TGTGCCATCAGTGAGCCTCGGCAGGCAGGACAAGAGACCCAGTACTTC. Translated: CAISEPRQAGQETQYF. V and J are TRBV10-3 and TRBJ2-5; unclear D gene. The CDR3 has 16 residues. In germline, CDR1 is ENHRY, CDR2 SYGVKD. Between the trimmed V and J ends, which lost 2 bases and 2 bases, there was a span of 15 bases.

This chain connects TRBV5-1 to TRBJ2-1; 16 nucleotides line up with TRBD2. CDR1 and CDR2 from the germline V gene are SGHRS and YFSETQ. This CDR3 is built from 17 residues. J gave up 4 bases and V 4 bases, and 5 bases lay outside the gene matches. CDR3 sequence: CASSPGLAGGLYNEQFF. The CDR3 DNA reads as TGCGCCAGCAGCCCGGGACTAGCGGGAGGGTTGTACAATGAGCAGTTCTTC.

This clone was seen a handful of times. V is TRBV12-3 or TRBV12-4 and J is TRBJ1-1, with D maybe TRBD1 (5 bases). V lost 5 bases, J lost 1 base, and 5 bases lay in between. This CDR3 is built from 12 residues. CDR3 sequence (DNA): TGTGCCAGCAGTGACAGGAACACTGAAGCTTTCTTT. This translates into CASSDRNTEAFF.

The V and J genes are TRBV2 and TRBJ2-7, with 7 bases aligning to TRBD1. Trimming removed 7 bases from V and 5 bases from J; junction bases left unmatched: 14. Germline V CDR1 and CDR2: SNHLY, FYNNEI. The CDR3 is 15 residues long. CDR3 DNA sequence: TGTGCCAGCAATGCAAGGGGGCAGGGGTCCAACGAGCAGTACTTC. Its translation is CASNARGQGSNEQYF.

This chain uses TRBV11-2 with TRBJ2-1, with D perhaps TRBD1 (5 bases). The length of the CDR3 is 15 residues. Trimming cost V 3 bases and J 1 base, with 10 bases left between them. Germline lookup yields CDR1 SGHAT and CDR2 FQNNGV. Here the CDR3 reads CASSFEDSSYNEQFF. DNA of the CDR3: TGTGCCAGCAGCTTCGAAGACAGTTCCTACAATGAGCAGTTCTTC.

This clone was detected only once. This sequence joins TRBV11-2 and TRBJ1-1, with D uncertain. The CDR3 has 13 residues. Trimming pared 2 bases from V and 1 base from J, leaving 5 bases between. Germline V gene lookup returns CDR1 SGHAT and CDR2 FQNNGV. The CDR3 loop reads CASSLSGNTEAFF. DNA of the CDR3: TGTGCCAGCAGCTTATCAGGGAACACTGAAGCTTTCTTT.

The chain links TRBV20-1 to TRBJ2-7; TRBD1 aligns across 7 bases. CDR1 is DFQATT, CDR2 SNEGSKA, per germline (reference sequence). Trimming removed 6 bases from V and 3 bases from J; junction bases left unmatched: 2. The CDR3 has 11 amino acids. CDR3 nucleotides: TGCAGTGCGGGACAGAACTACGAGCAGTACTTC. It is translated as CSAGQNYEQYF.

The V call is TRBV28, the J call TRBJ2-7, with 9 positions matching TRBD1. CDR1 is MDHEN and CDR2 is SYDVKM in the germline V gene. V lost 3 bases and J lost 5; bases outside the gene matches: 11. This CDR3 spans 16 amino acids. This chain's CDR3 is CASSFGSGTGFNEQYF. The DNA of the CDR3 is TGTGCCAGCAGTTTCGGATCCGGGACAGGGTTCAACGAGCAGTACTTC.

This rearrangement joins TRBV28 to TRBJ2-7, with TRBD1 matching 11 bases. Germline trimming cut 5 bases from V and 4 bases from J; bases unmatched to any gene: 7. Germline values: CDR1 MDHEN, CDR2 SYDVKM. The CDR3 has 15 residues. The CDR3 protein is CASSEGDRGLYEQYF. The CDR3 bases are TGTGCCAGCAGTGAGGGGGACAGGGGGTTATACGAGCAGTACTTC.

The chain uses TRBV3-1 (or the pseudogene TRBV3-2) and TRBJ2-1; TRBD2 matches at 14 bases. The CDR3 is 16 residues long. V lost 4 bases and J lost 10; bases outside the gene matches: 9. The germline V gene encodes CDR1 LGHDT and CDR2 YNNKEL (reference sequence). The CDR3 DNA follows: TGTGCCAGCAGCCGTGAGACTAGCGGGGGGGCTGGGGAGCAGTTCTTC. Its translation: CASSRETSGGAGEQFF.

The V call is TRBV28, the J call TRBJ2-7; D unclear. V was pared by 4 bases and J by 4 bases, with 8 bases between. CDR3 length: 12 residues. Germline V gene sequence: CDR1 MDHEN, CDR2 SYDVKM. The CDR3 bases are TGTGCCAGCAGTTCTACAGTTTACGAGCAGTACTTC. Protein sequence: CASSSTVYEQYF.

A single count supports this clone. Relative to the germline gene, one junction end is altered; a read error may explain this. The rearrangement links TRBV7-7 to TRBJ2-2; 7 nucleotides match TRBD2. The CDR3 length is 15 residues. From germline, CDR1 is SSHAT and CDR2 FNYEAQ (reference sequence). The CDR3 nucleotides read TGTGCTAGCAGCTTAGTGGGGGGGGACACCGGGGAGCTGTTTTTT. Residues: CASSLVGGDTGELFF.

In this sample, this clone is medium-sized. The chain is built from TRBV30 and TRBJ2-3; D might be TRBD2 (6 bases). The CDR3 is 11 amino acids. The V end was cut by 3 bases, the J end by 15 bases, with 16 bases between. Germline V gene lookup returns CDR1 GTSNPN and CDR2 SVGIG (reference sequence). The DNA for the CDR3 is TGTGCCTGGAGCACCGGGACTGCCCGCTATTTT. Protein product: CAWSTGTARYF.